The TCR beta chain under discussion was sequenced for a study of T cell responses to AZD1222 COVID-19 vaccine. Whole-study results and caveats: A mostly white British donor set with more females was recruited, and clonal diversity was possibly underestimated. The CD4 TCRs associated with vaccination extended across spike and predominated at 160-218 and 743-854. Among AZD1222 vaccinees, only five or six were seropositive at baseline.

Comment on this clone: Its target is unknown.

Using immunoSEQ multiplex PCR, the repertoire was profiled, and TCRdb retains in-frame clones only, with some absent. The profile shows 150,000 or so clones, roughly 91% of them singletons. Trimming cost V 3 bases and J 7 bases; bases outside gene matches: 0. This CDR3 contains 12 residues. From germline, CDR1 is SGDLS and CDR2 YYNGEE. J is TRBJ2-2 and V is TRBV9; 7 nucleotides agree with TRBD2. The sample here was peripheral blood, taken on day 0 of AZD1222 vaccination. The receptor comes from an adult in good health. This chain's CDR3 is CASSAGGGELFF. CDR3 nucleotides: TGTGCCAGCAGCGCGGGGGGCGGGGAGCTGTTTTTT.